The source of this T cell receptor beta chain is a study of beta chain features in type 1 diabetes. This clone qualifies as medium-sized. Antigen specificity is unknown. The CDR3 is 14 residues long. V was trimmed by 5 bases and J by 5 bases, leaving 16 bases between them. Germline-derived CDR1 and CDR2 are SGHTA and FQGNSA. Sequencing targeted expressed TCRB transcripts, as all isolated RNA had been reverse transcribed. Here immunoSEQ multiplex PCR was the method, and the copy in TCRdb shows in-frame clones only, minus some. The data contain around 40,000 clones, roughly half of them seen just once; the ten biggest clones take up roughly 2.1%. Study conclusions and caveats: For type 1 diabetes patients, VDJ junctions showed fewer insertions and more deletions.

Sequenced: Tregs from blood. This chain connects TRBV7-2 to TRBJ2-7; D perhaps matches TRBD2 (5 bases). The clonotype comes from a woman aged 18 to 35 in good health. The CDR3 nucleotides are TGTGCCAGCAGCCCCGATACACTAGTGAACGAGCAGTACTTC. Residues: CASSPDTLVNEQYF.